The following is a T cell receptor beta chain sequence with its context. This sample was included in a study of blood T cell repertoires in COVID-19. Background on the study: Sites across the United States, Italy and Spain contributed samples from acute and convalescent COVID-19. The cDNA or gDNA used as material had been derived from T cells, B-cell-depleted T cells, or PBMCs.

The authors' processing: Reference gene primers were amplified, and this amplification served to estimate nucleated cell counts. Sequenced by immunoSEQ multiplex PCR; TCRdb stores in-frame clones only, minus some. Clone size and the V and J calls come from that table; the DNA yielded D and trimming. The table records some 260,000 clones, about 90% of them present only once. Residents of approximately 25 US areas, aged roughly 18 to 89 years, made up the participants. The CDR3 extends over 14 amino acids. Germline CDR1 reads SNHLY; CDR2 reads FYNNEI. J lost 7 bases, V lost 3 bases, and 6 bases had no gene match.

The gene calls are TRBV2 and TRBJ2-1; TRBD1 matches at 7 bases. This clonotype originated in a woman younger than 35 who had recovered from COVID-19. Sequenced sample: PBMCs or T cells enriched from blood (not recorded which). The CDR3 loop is CASSELAGGNEQFF. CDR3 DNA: TGTGCCAGCAGTGAGTTAGCAGGGGGAAATGAGCAGTTCTTC.